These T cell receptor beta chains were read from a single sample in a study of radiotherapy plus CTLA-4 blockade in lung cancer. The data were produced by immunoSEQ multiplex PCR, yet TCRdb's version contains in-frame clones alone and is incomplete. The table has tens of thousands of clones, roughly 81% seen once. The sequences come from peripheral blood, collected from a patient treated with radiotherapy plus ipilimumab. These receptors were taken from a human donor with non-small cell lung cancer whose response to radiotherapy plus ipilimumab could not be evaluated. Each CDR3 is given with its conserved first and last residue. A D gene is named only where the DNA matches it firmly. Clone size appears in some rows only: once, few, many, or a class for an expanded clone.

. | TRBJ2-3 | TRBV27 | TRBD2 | TGTGCCAGCAGCCCCGAACCAAGACTAGCGGCCACAGATACGCAGTATTTT | CASSPEPRLAATDTQYF
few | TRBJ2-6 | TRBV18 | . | TGTGCCAGCTCCCGCTCGAGCTCTGGGGCCAACGTCCTGACTTTC | CASSRSSSGANVLTF
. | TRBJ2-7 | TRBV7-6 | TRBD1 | TGTGCCAGCAGCCCCGGACAGGGGAGCACCTACGAGCAGTACTTC | CASSPGQGSTYEQYF
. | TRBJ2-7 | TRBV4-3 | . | TGCGCCAGCAGCCAAGAGCGCATGGGAGCCTACGAGCAGTACTTC | CASSQERMGAYEQYF
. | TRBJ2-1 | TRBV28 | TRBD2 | TGTGCCAGCAGTCTCGGGACTAGCGGGTTCCATGAGCAGTTCTTC | CASSLGTSGFHEQFF
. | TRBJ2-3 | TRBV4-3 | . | TGCGCCAGCAGTATAGCGGTCACAGATACGCAGTATTTT | CASSIAVTDTQYF
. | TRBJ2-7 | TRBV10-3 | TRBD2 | TGTGCCATCAAGGGACTAACTAGCGGGATCTACGAGCAGTACTTC | CAIKGLTSGIYEQYF
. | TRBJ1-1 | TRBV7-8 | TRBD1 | TGTGCCAGCAGCTTAGGGGACAGGGGGACTGAAGCTTTCTTT | CASSLGDRGTEAFF
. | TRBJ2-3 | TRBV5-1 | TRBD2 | TGCGCCAGCGCCCCTCCCAATAAACTAGCGGGTCCAGATACGCAGTATTTT | CASAPPNKLAGPDTQYF
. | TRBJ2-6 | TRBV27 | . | TGTGCCAGCAGTTCAGACAGGTTGAGTGGGGCCAACGTCCTGACTTTC | CASSSDRLSGANVLTF
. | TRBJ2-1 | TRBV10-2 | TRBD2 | TGCGCCAGCTCCTTGGAAGCGGGAGCCTACAATGAGCAGTTCTTC | CASSLEAGAYNEQFF
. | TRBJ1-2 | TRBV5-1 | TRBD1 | TGCGCCAGCAGCCCTGGACAGGGTAGTTCGGGTGGCTACACCTTC | CASSPGQGSSGGYTF
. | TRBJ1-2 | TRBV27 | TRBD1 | TGTGCCAGCGGCAGGGGGACTAACTATGGCTACACCTTC | CASGRGTNYGYTF
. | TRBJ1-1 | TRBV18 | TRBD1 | TGTGCCAGCTCACTGGGACAGGCAAACACTGAAGCTTTCTTT | CASSLGQANTEAFF
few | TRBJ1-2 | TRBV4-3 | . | TGCGCCAGCAGCCAAGATAGAGGGATTGGATATGGCTACACCTTC | CASSQDRGIGYGYTF
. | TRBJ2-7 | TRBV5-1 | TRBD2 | TGCGCCAGCAGCGGACGACTAGCGGGAGTAGTCTACGAGCAGTACTTC | CASSGRLAGVVYEQYF
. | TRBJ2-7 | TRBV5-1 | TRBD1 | TGCGCCAGCACCCCTGCGCTGGGACAGGACTCCTACGAGCAGTACTTC | CASTPALGQDSYEQYF
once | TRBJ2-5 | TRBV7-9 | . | TGTGCCAGCAGCTTTGGGCAGGGTGGGGAGACCCAGTACTTC | CASSFGQGGETQYF
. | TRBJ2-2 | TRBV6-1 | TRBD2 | TGTGCCAGCAGTGAAGCGGGAGTGAGCGGGAGATGGACCGGGGAGCTGTTTTTT | CASSEAGVSGRWTGELFF
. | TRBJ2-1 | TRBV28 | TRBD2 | TGTGCCAGCAGTTTAGGCTTATTAGCGGGAGGAAGTGAGCAGTTCTTC | CASSLGLLAGGSEQFF
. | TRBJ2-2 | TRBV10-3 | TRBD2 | TGTGCCATCAGTGAGGGACTAGCGGGAGGGTACACCGGGGAGCTGTTTTTT | CAISEGLAGGYTGELFF
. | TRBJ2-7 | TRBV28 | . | TGTGCCAGCAGTTGGCATTACAGGGCTCAAGTCTACGAGCAGTACTTC | CASSWHYRAQVYEQYF
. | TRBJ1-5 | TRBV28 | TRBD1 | TGTGCCAGCAGCCGAGGGACAGGGAGGAATCAGCCCCAGCATTTT | CASSRGTGRNQPQHF
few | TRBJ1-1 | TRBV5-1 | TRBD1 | TGTGCCAGCAGCTTGGGGACAGGGGGAGCTGAAGCTTTCTTT | CASSLGTGGAEAFF